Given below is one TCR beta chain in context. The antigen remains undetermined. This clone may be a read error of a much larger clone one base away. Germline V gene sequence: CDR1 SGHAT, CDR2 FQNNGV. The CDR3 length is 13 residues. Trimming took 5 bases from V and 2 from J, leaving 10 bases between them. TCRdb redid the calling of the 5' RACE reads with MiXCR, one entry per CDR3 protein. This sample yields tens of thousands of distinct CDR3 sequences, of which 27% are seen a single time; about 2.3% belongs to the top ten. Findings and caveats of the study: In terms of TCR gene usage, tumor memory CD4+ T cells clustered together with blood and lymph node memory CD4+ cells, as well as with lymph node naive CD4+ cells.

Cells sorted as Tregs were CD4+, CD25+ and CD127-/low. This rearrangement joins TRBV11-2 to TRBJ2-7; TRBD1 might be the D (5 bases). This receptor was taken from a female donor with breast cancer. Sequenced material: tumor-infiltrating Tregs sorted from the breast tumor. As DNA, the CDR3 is TGTGCCAGCAGCGTCCAGACAGCCTACGAGCAGTACTTC. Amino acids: CASSVQTAYEQYF.